Shown below are 15 T cell receptor beta chains from a single sample sequenced in a study of cytomegalovirus exposure and HLA in healthy donors. This PCR relied on a set of 60 Vbeta primers and 13 Jbeta primers. The protocol was immunoSEQ multiplex PCR, while the TCRdb copy is restricted to in-frame clones and leaves out a portion. The sample yields about 140,000 clones, 61% seen once. Sequenced material: PBMCs. Every receptor here comes from a male donor in good health and CMV-seronegative.

The J gene is TRBJ2-2, the V gene TRBV5-4; D is perhaps TRBD1 (6 bases). Germline V gives CDR1 SGHNT, CDR2 YYREEE (reference sequence). V lost 2 bases, J lost 5 bases, and 10 bases lay in between. The CDR3 runs to 14 residues. The CDR3 sequence is CASSFGGGTGELFF. CDR3 bases: TGTGCCAGCAGCTTTGGGGGCGGGACCGGGGAGCTGTTTTTT.

J is TRBJ1-1 and V is TRBV6-5, with D tentatively TRBD1 (6 bases). Looked up from germline, CDR1 is MNHEY and CDR2 is SVGAGI. The CDR3 contains 13 residues. Trimming removed 1 base from V and 7 bases from J, with 10 bases in between. CDR3 sequence: CASSYLEQGEAFF. For the CDR3, the DNA is TGTGCCAGCAGTTACTTAGAACAGGGTGAAGCTTTCTTT.

The rearrangement uses TRBV14 and TRBJ1-1; tentative D call: TRBD1 (6 bases). This CDR3 has 15 amino acids. The germline V gene has CDR1 SGHDN and CDR2 FVKESK. V lost 0 bases and J lost 5, with 13 bases in between. The CDR3 is CASSQDGGAGTEAFF. The DNA of the CDR3 is TGTGCCAGCAGCCAAGATGGGGGGGCTGGTACTGAAGCTTTCTTT.

This clone was detected only a few times. The chain couples TRBV7-9 to TRBJ2-3; 7 nucleotides agree with TRBD2. With 7 bases clipped from V and 8 bases from J, the junction kept 6 bases outside the gene matches. The germline gives CDR1 SEHNR, CDR2 FQNEAQ (reference sequence). CDR3 length: 12 residues. Written as DNA, the CDR3 is TGTGCCAGCAATTCCAGGGAGGGTACGCAGTATTTT. This gives the protein CASNSREGTQYF.

The CDR3 loop reads CASSLLGGIRAYEQYF. In nucleotides, the CDR3 is TGTGCCAGCAGCCTTCTCGGGGGGATCAGGGCCTACGAGCAGTACTTC. The chain links TRBV28 to TRBJ2-7; TRBD2 agrees at 7 bases. CDR1 and CDR2 (germline): MDHEN, SYDVKM. There are 16 residues in the CDR3. J gave up 2 bases and V 6 bases, and 13 bases lay outside the gene matches.

The chain couples TRBV7-9 to TRBJ1-1; no clear D. Trimming removed 0 bases at V and 1 base at J, with 9 bases between. Germline V gene data show CDR1 as SEHNR and CDR2 as FQNEAQ (reference sequence). The CDR3 totals 15 residues. In DNA form, the CDR3 reads TGTGCCAGCAGCTTAGCGCGCGGTCCGAACACTGAAGCTTTCTTT. Translation: CASSLARGPNTEAFF.

A note on this clone: Different DNA sequences within this sample yield the same CDR3. The chain combines TRBV7-6 with TRBJ1-4; TRBD1 might be the D (6 bases). Per germline, CDR1 SGHVS and CDR2 FNYEAQ. This CDR3 has 14 amino acids. V lost 5 bases, J lost 10 bases, and 17 bases lay in between. The CDR3 DNA sequence: TGTGCCAGCAGCGAGTCAGGGGCCCTCGGAAAACTGTTTTTT. This encodes CASSESGALGKLFF. The full variable domain, in which reference TRBV7-6 and TRBJ1-4 provide the parts outside the CDR3, is GAGVSQSPRYKVTKRGQDVALRCDPISGHVSLYWYRQALGQGPEFLTYFNYEAQQDKSGLPNDRFSAERPEGSISTLTIQRTEQRDSAMYRCASSESGALGKLFFGSGTQLSVL.

The chain employs TRBV4-3 and TRBJ1-2; D possibly corresponds to TRBD1 (5 bases). From germline, CDR1 is LGHNA and CDR2 YSLEER. CDR3 size: 15 residues. Trimming left V 1 base short and J 8 bases short, with 17 bases between. The DNA for the CDR3 is TGCGCCAGCAGCCAAGGGACCCTTCTCCGGGGGGGCTACACCTTC. Protein: CASSQGTLLRGGYTF.

The rearrangement links TRBV7-9 to TRBJ1-6, with 8 bases identical to TRBD1. Germline CDR1 reads SEHNR; CDR2 reads FQNEAQ (reference sequence). V dropped 5 bases and J dropped 9; count of bases not matched to a gene: 9. The CDR3 length is 15 residues. CDR3 nucleotide sequence: TGTGCCAGCAGCCCACCAGGGGGCTCGCCTTCACCCCTCCACTTT. Amino acid sequence: CASSPPGGSPSPLHF.

The V and J genes are TRBV13 and TRBJ1-1, with D possibly being TRBD1 (6 bases). The ends were cut back, 8 bases at V and 0 bases at J, with 25 bases in the middle. The CDR3 consists of 18 residues. Germline-derived CDR1 and CDR2 are PRHDT and FYEKMQ (reference sequence). The CDR3 region has the DNA TGTGCCAGCTTCCTAGGGGGGGCCAATTTCGAGTTGAACACTGAAGCTTTCTTT. Amino acids: CASFLGGANFELNTEAFF.

The chain joins TRBV5-4 to TRBJ2-5; TRBD2 agrees at 10 bases. Germline V lookup: CDR1 SGHNT, CDR2 YYREEE (reference sequence). V trimming: 4 bases; J trimming: 2 bases; junction bases outside the gene matches: 8. This CDR3 has 16 residues. CDR3: CASSRPSGGEQETQYF. DNA for the CDR3: TGTGCCAGCAGCCGCCCTAGCGGGGGCGAACAAGAGACCCAGTACTTC. The complete variable domain, with remaining parts taken from reference TRBV5-4 and TRBJ2-5, reads ETGVTQSPTHLIKTRGQQVTLRCSSQSGHNTVSWYQQALGQGPQFIFQYYREEENGRGNFPPRFSGLQFPNYSSELNVNALELDDSALYLCASSRPSGGEQETQYFGPGTRLLVL.

In its sample, this clone was seen a few times. V usage is TRBV29-1 and J usage is TRBJ1-5; D is unclear. Germline assignment: CDR1 SQVTM and CDR2 ANQGSEA. The CDR3 totals 14 residues. Trimming cost V 6 bases and J 2 bases, with 14 bases left between them. The DNA for the CDR3 is TGCAGCGTCGCGACCGACCTAGGCAATCAGCCCCAGCATTTT. Encoded protein: CSVATDLGNQPQHF.

This clone showed up just a few times. The CDR3 DNA sequence: TGTGCCAGCAGACTTAATATTGGGCAGGGGGCCCACGAGCAGTACTTC. Its translation is CASRLNIGQGAHEQYF. V gene TRBV11-2 combines with J gene TRBJ2-7, with 8 bases identical to TRBD1. Unmatched junction bases numbered 15, after V lost 6 bases and J lost 5 bases. This CDR3 comprises 16 residues. Germline-derived CDR1 and CDR2 are SGHAT and FQNNGV. Together with reference TRBV11-2 and TRBJ2-7, the CDR3 gives the full variable domain: EAGVAQSPRYKIIEKRQSVAFWCNPISGHATLYWYQQILGQGPKLLIQFQNNGVVDDSQLPKDRFSAERLKGVDSTLKIQPAKLEDSAVYLCASRLNIGQGAHEQYFGPGTRLTVT.

The chain joins TRBV6-5 to TRBJ2-7; D unresolved. Trimming cost V 0 bases and J 1 base, with 10 bases left between them. Germline values: CDR1 MNHEY, CDR2 SVGAGI. This CDR3 spans 15 amino acids. Here the CDR3 DNA reads TGTGCCAGCAGTTACTCGCCTTCTAGGTCCTACGAGCAGTACTTC. Its translation: CASSYSPSRSYEQYF.

The genes are TRBV2 and TRBJ2-1; 9 bases match TRBD2. Losses at the gene ends were 8 bases for V and 8 bases for J; bases not matched to a gene: 13. The CDR3 has 15 residues. Germline-derived CDR1 and CDR2 are SNHLY and FYNNEI. CDR3: CASSMGGGAWDEQFF. The DNA for the CDR3 is TGTGCCAGCTCGATGGGCGGGGGGGCCTGGGATGAGCAGTTCTTC.